A selection of T cell receptor beta chains follows, all from one sample in a study of T cells in Graves' hyperthyroidism and ophthalmopathy. TCRdb re-called the multiplex PCR reads with MiXCR, one entry per CDR3 protein. This sample carries around 600,000 distinct CDR3 sequences, approximately 15% of them seen once, and the ten largest clones take around an eighth. Sequenced input: blood. The receptors were gathered from a woman aged 45-65 years with Graves' ophthalmopathy. CDR3s include the opening cysteine and the closing phenylalanine or tryptophan. For some rows the clone size is stated as once, few or many, or as a class when expanded; others skip it.

cdr3_aa: CASSTPFYEQYF
v_call: TRBV28
j_call: TRBJ2-7
clone_size: many

cdr3_aa: CASSLAGGIFPNEQFF
v_call: TRBV7-9
j_call: TRBJ2-1
clone_size: many

cdr3_aa: CASSPPGTGMNTEAFF
v_call: TRBV28
j_call: TRBJ1-1
clone_size: many

cdr3_aa: CSVAGQGMGSGIYEQYF
v_call: TRBV29-1
j_call: TRBJ2-7
clone_size: .

cdr3_aa: CASRVGQGQETQYF
v_call: TRBV6-1
j_call: TRBJ2-5
clone_size: many

cdr3_aa: CAWSKGQLNEQFF
v_call: TRBV30
j_call: TRBJ2-1
clone_size: many

cdr3_aa: CASSLGRASGYTF
v_call: TRBV11-3
j_call: TRBJ1-2
clone_size: many

cdr3_aa: CSARVAREGDTQYF
v_call: TRBV20-1
j_call: TRBJ2-3
clone_size: few

cdr3_aa: CASSLGQGGVQETQYF
v_call: TRBV28
j_call: TRBJ2-5
clone_size: few

cdr3_aa: CSANQGVGEQYF
v_call: TRBV20-1
j_call: TRBJ2-7
clone_size: .

cdr3_aa: CASSFMNTQYF
v_call: TRBV7-9
j_call: TRBJ2-3
clone_size: many

cdr3_aa: CATSDHSGTSYNEQFF
v_call: TRBV24-1
j_call: TRBJ2-1
clone_size: .

cdr3_aa: CAYRRGGYTF
v_call: TRBV30
j_call: TRBJ1-2
clone_size: many